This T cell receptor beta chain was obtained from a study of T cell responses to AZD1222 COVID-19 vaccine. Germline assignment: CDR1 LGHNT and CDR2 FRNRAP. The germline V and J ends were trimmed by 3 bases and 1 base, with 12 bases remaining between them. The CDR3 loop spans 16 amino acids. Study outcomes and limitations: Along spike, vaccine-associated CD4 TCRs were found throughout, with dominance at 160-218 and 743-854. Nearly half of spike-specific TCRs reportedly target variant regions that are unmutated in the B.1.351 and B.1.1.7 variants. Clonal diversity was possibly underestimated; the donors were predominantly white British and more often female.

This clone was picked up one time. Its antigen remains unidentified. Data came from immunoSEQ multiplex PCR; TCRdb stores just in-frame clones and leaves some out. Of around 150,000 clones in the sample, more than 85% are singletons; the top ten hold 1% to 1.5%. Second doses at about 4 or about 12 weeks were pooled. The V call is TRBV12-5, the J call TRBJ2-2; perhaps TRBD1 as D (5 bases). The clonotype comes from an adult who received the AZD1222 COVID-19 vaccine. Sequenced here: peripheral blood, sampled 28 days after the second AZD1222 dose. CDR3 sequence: CASGFLTAMNTGELFF. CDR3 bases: TGTGCTAGTGGTTTTTTGACAGCTATGAACACCGGGGAGCTGTTTTTT.